One T cell receptor beta chain is described in this entry. Its antigen is currently unknown. The sample originates from a study of OX40 agonist ivuxolimab in advanced cancers. Findings of the study overall: At doses 0.1 to 3.0 mg/kg, CD4+ and CD8+ clones expanded.

The V gene lost 0 bases and the J gene lost 5 bases, with 20 bases spanning the gap. In germline, CDR1 is SGHTS, CDR2 YDEGEE. The CDR3 consists of 17 residues. The assay was immunoSEQ multiplex PCR, and TCRdb's table has in-frame clones only and misses some. The data contain around 36,000 clones, roughly 87% of them seen just once; the ten biggest clones take up around 20%. The source of this sequence is an adult with an advanced solid tumor such as melanoma, head and neck, liver or kidney cancer. The V gene is TRBV5-8, the J gene TRBJ1-2; D gene unclear. Sequencing used CD4+ or CD8+ T cells sorted from blood, obtained in a trial of the OX40 agonist ivuxolimab. The CDR3 nucleotides are TGTGCCAGCAGCTTGGTTAGGGCCGATCCTTCATGGTATGGCTACACCTTC. Its protein product is CASSLVRADPSWYGYTF.